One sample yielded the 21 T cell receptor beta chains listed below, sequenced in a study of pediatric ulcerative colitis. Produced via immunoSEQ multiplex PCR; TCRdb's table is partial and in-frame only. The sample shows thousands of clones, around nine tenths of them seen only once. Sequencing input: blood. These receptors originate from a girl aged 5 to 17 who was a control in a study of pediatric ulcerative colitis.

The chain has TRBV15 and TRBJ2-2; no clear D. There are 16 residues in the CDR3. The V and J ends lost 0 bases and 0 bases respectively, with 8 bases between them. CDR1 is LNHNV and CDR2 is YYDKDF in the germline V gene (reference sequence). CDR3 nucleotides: TGTGCCACCAGCAGAGATGTAGGGTCGAACACCGGGGAGCTGTTTTTT. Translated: CATSRDVGSNTGELFF. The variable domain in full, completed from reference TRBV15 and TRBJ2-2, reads DAMVIQNPRYQVTQFGKPVTLSCSQTLNHNVMYWYQQKSSQAPKLLFHYYDKDFNNEADTPDNFQSRRPNTSFCFLDIRSPGLGDTAMYLCATSRDVGSNTGELFFGEGSRLTVL.

The DNA for the CDR3 is TGTGCCAGCAGAGCCCCAGGGAAAGAGACCCAGTACTTC. Amino acid sequence: CASRAPGKETQYF. This sequence joins TRBV7-9 and TRBJ2-5; a possible D gene is TRBD1 (5 bases). The CDR3 sequence is 13 residues long. Germline loops: CDR1 SEHNR, CDR2 FQNEAQ (reference sequence). The ends were cut back, 6 bases at V and 3 bases at J, with 11 bases in the middle.

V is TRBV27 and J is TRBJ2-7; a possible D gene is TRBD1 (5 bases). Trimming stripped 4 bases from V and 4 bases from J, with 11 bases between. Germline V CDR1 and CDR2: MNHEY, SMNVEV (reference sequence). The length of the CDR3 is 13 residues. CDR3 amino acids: CASSSRVFYEQYF. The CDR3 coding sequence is TGTGCCAGCAGTTCCAGGGTCTTTTACGAGCAGTACTTC.

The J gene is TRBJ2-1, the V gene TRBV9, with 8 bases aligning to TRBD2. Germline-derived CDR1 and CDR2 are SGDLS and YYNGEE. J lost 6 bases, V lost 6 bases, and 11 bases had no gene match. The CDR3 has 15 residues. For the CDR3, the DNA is TGTGCCAGCACCCAGTCGGGGGGGGGATCCAATGAGCAGTTCTTC. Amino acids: CASTQSGGGSNEQFF.

The DNA of the CDR3 is TGTGCCAGTAGATTGAACACTGAAGCTTTCTTT. Its translation: CASRLNTEAFF. The chain carries TRBV19 and TRBJ1-1; unclear D gene. This CDR3 is built from 11 residues. CDR1 is LNHDA, CDR2 SQIVND, per germline (reference sequence). With 6 bases removed from V and 0 bases from J, the gap between germline ends came to 2 bases.

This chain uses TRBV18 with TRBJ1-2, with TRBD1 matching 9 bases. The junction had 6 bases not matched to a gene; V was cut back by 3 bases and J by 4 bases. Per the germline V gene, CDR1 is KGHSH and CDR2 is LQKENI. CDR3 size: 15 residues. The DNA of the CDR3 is TGTGCCAGCTCACCTCCACAGGGGGCGGCCTATGGCTACACCTTC. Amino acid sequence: CASSPPQGAAYGYTF.

CDR3 region: CASSPLGTGNEKLFF. DNA for the CDR3: TGTGCCAGCTCACCACTGGGGACAGGGAATGAAAAACTGTTTTTT. The genes are TRBV18 and TRBJ1-4; 9 nucleotides line up with TRBD1. CDR3 length: 15 amino acids. Unmatched junction bases numbered 2, after V lost 1 base and J lost 5 bases. CDR1 is KGHSH and CDR2 is LQKENI in the germline V gene.

CDR3 protein: CASSFETLPSYNEQFF. The CDR3 DNA sequence: TGTGCCAGCAGTTTTGAGACCTTACCCTCCTACAATGAGCAGTTCTTC. The chain employs TRBV27 and TRBJ2-1; no definite D call. Deletions cut 3 bases from V and 0 bases from J, with 12 bases between. Germline V gene lookup returns CDR1 MNHEY and CDR2 SMNVEV (reference sequence). CDR3 length equals 16 residues.

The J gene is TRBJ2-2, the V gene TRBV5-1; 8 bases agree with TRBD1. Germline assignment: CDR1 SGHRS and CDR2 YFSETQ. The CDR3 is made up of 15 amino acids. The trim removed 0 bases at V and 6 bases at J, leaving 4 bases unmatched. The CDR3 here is CASSLGTGGPGELFF. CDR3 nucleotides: TGCGCCAGCAGCTTGGGAACAGGGGGACCCGGGGAGCTGTTTTTT.

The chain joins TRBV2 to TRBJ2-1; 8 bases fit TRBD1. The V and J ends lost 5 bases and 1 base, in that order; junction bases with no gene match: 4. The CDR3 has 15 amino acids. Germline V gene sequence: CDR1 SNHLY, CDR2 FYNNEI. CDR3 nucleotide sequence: TGTGCCAGCAGTCTTGGACAGGGTTCCTACAATGAGCAGTTCTTC. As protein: CASSLGQGSYNEQFF.

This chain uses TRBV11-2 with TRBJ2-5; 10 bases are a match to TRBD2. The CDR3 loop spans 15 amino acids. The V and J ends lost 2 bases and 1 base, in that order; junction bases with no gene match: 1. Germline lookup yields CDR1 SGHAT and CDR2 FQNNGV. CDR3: CASSLSGRGQETQYF. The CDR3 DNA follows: TGTGCCAGCAGCTTAAGCGGGAGGGGCCAAGAGACCCAGTACTTC.

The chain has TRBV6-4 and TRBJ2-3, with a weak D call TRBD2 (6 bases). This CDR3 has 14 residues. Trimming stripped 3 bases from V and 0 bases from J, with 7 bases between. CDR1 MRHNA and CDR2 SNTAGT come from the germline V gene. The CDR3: CASSERGSTDTQYF. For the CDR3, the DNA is TGTGCCAGCAGTGAGCGGGGTAGCACAGATACGCAGTATTTT.

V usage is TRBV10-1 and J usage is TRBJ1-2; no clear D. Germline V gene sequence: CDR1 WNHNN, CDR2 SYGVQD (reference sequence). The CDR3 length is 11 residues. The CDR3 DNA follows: TGCGGATCGCGAAAGACCTATGGCTACACCTTC. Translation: CGSRKTYGYTF.

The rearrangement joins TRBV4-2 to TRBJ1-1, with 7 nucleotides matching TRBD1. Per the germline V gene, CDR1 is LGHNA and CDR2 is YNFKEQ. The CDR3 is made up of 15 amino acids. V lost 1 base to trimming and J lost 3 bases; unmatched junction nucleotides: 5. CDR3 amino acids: CASSQGDRDDTEAFF. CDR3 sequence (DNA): TGTGCCAGCAGCCAAGGAGACAGGGATGACACTGAAGCTTTCTTT.

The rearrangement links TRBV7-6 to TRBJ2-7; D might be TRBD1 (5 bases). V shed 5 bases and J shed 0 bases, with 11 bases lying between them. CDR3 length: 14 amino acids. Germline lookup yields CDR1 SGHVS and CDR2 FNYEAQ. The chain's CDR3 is CASSHSQGSYEQYF. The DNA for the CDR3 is TGTGCCAGCAGCCATTCGCAGGGCTCCTACGAGCAGTACTTC.

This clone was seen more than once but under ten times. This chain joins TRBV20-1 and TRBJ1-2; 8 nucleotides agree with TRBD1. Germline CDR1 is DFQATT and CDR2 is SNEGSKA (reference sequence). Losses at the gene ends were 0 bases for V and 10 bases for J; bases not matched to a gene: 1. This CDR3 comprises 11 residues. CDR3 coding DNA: TGCAGTGCTAGAGAACAGGGGGACTACACCTTC. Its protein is CSAREQGDYTF.

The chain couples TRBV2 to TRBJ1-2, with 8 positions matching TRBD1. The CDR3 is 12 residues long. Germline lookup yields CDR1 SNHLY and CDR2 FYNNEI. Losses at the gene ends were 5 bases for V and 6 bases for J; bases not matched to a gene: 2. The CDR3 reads CASSTGGDGYTF. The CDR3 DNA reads TGTGCCAGCAGTACAGGGGGGGATGGCTACACCTTC.

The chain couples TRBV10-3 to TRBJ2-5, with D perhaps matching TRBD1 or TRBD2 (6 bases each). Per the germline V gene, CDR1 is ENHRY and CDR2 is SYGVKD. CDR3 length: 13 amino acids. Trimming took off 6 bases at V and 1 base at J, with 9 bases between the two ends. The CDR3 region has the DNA TGTGCCATCAGACAGGGAGGCCAAGAGACCCAGTACTTC. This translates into CAIRQGGQETQYF.

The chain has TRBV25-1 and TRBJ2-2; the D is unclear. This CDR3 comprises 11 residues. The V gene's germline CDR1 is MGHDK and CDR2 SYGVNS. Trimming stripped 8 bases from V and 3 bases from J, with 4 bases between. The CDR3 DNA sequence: TGTGCCAGCGGACACACCGGGGAGCTGTTTTTT. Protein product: CASGHTGELFF.

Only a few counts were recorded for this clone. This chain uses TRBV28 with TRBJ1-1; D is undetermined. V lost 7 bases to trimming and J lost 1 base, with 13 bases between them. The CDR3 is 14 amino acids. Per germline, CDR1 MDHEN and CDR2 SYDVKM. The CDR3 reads CASIEYSENTEAFF. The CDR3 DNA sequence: TGTGCCAGCATTGAGTACAGCGAGAACACTGAAGCTTTCTTT. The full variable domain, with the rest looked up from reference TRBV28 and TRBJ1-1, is DVKVTQSSRYLVKRTGEKVFLECVQDMDHENMFWYRQDPGLGLRLIYFSYDVKMKEKGDIPEGYSVSREKKERFSLILESASTNQTSMYLCASIEYSENTEAFFGQGTRLTVV.

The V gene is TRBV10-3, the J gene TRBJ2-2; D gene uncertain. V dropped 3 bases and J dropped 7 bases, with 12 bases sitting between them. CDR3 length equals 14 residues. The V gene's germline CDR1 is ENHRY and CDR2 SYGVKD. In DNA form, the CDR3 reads TGTGCCATCAGTGAACGGCACGATAGCGGGGAGCTGTTTTTT. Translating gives CAISERHDSGELFF.